A single sample gave rise to the 11 T cell receptor beta chains below, sequenced in a study of tumor and adjacent non-tumor tissue in lung cancer. This sample's RNA came from whole unsorted tissue. Distant lung tissue was collected more than 3 cm away from the tumor edge. A modified ARM-PCR protocol with three rounds of nested PCR amplified TCRbeta. TCRdb reprocessed the multiplex PCR reads via MiXCR and lists one record per CDR3 protein. This repertoire shows 98,000 or so distinct CDR3 sequences, more than 80% found once; its top ten account for less than 40%. Sequencing was carried out using distant non-tumor lung tissue. These receptors all stem from a man aged 60 to 69 with small cell lung cancer.

On this clonotype itself: One end of the junction does not line up with germline, which may come from a read error. This sequence joins TRBV12-3 or TRBV12-4 and TRBJ2-7; 8 nucleotides agree with TRBD2. This CDR3 has 15 residues. CDR3 in amino acids: CTSSLKAGDPYEQYF. The CDR3 region has the DNA TGTACCAGCAGTCTAAAAGCGGGAGATCCCTACGAGCAGTACTTC.

Comments on this clonotype: At one end the junction does not follow the germline gene, possibly because of a read error. The chain links TRBV12-3 or TRBV12-4 to TRBJ1-2; D ambiguous. The CDR3 consists of 14 residues. The CDR3 DNA sequence: TGTGCCAGCAGTTTTATGGACGGTAACTATGGCTACCCCTTC. Translated, it gives CASSFMDGNYGYPF.

In the case of this clonotype: An end of the junction does not agree with germline; a read error may underlie this. V and J are TRBV5-1 and TRBJ2-5; 9 bases agree with TRBD1. The germline V gene encodes CDR1 SGHRS and CDR2 YFSETQ. The CDR3 contains 14 residues. Written as DNA, the CDR3 is TGCGTCAGCAGCTTCACAGGGGGCAGGGAGACCCAGTACTTC. Translating it yields CVSSFTGGRETQYF.

This clonotype was observed once. One end of the junction does not line up with germline, which may come from a read error. The V and J genes are TRBV6-1 and TRBJ1-5, with D maybe TRBD1 (5 bases). Per germline, CDR1 MNHNS and CDR2 SASEGT. The length of the CDR3 is 13 residues. The CDR3 nucleotides are TGTGCCAGCAGGGGCAGACCGGGGCAGCCCCAACATTTT. This encodes CASRGRPGQPQHF.

This clonotype was seen a few times. This is likely a read error, given that the CDR3 carries no conserved phenylalanine or tryptophan at its end. The rearrangement links TRBV12-3 or TRBV12-4 to TRBJ1-1; 7 bases are a match to TRBD1. V shed 5 bases, J shed 9 bases, and the junction held 6 bases outside the gene matches. The CDR3 is made up of 12 amino acids. The chain's CDR3 is CASSIGQAKAFL. DNA of the CDR3: TGTGCCAGCAGTATAGGACAGGCTAAAGCTTTCCTT.

Note on this clonotype: Sequence at one end of the junction differs from germline and may be a read error. The chain joins TRBV12-3 or TRBV12-4 to TRBJ2-5, with a weak D call TRBD2 (5 bases). CDR3 length: 14 residues. The CDR3 DNA reads TGTGCCAGCAGTTATCATCGAGGGATGGAGACCCAATACTTC. Translation: CASSYHRGMETQYF.

About this clonotype itself: The junction departs from germline at one end; a sequencing error may be responsible. The J gene is TRBJ1-2, the V gene TRBV6-2 or TRBV6-3; 7 nucleotides match TRBD1. The germline gives CDR1 MNHEY, CDR2 SVGEGT. The CDR3 runs to 18 residues. The chain's CDR3 is CGSSDTTGAYSDTYGYTF. Here the CDR3 DNA reads TGTGGCAGCAGCGATACCACAGGGGCCTATAGCGATACCTATGGCTACACCTTC.

Regarding this clonotype: At one end the junction does not follow the germline gene, possibly because of a read error. The V call is TRBV13, the J call TRBJ2-1; 7 bases agree with TRBD2. The CDR3 runs to 13 residues. The germline V gene encodes CDR1 PRHDT and CDR2 FYEKMQ (reference sequence). CDR3 sequence: CAGNSGRADEEFF. The CDR3 region has the DNA TGTGCCGGCAACTCAGGGAGGGCTGATGAGGAGTTCTTC.

The chain recombines TRBV6-2 or TRBV6-3 with TRBJ1-1, with D maybe TRBD1 (5 bases). This CDR3 has 19 residues. Germline CDR1 MNHEY, CDR2 SVGEGT. Trimming stripped 0 bases from V and 1 base from J, with 21 bases between. The CDR3 spells CASSYSAFRAEKENTEAFF. CDR3 nucleotides: TGTGCCAGCAGTTACTCAGCATTCAGGGCCGAGAAGGAGAACACTGAAGCTTTCTTT.

With respect to this clonotype: Sequence at one end of the junction differs from germline and may be a read error. This chain uses TRBV7-8 with TRBJ2-3; the D gene is possibly TRBD1 (5 bases). Germline loops: CDR1 SGHVS, CDR2 FQNEAQ. This CDR3 contains 14 residues. This CDR3 is CANSPDRSTDTQYF. DNA for the CDR3: TGTGCCAACAGCCCCGACAGATCCACAGATACGCAGTATTTT.

This clonotype was observed many times. The V call is TRBV10-3, the J call TRBJ1-5, with D maybe TRBD1 (5 bases). CDR1 ENHRY and CDR2 SYGVKD come from the germline V gene. This CDR3 comprises 12 residues. Trimming took 8 bases from V and 1 from J, leaving 6 bases between them. The CDR3 sequence is CAIGDSNQPQHF. CDR3 sequence (DNA): TGTGCCATCGGGGACAGCAATCAGCCCCAGCATTTT.